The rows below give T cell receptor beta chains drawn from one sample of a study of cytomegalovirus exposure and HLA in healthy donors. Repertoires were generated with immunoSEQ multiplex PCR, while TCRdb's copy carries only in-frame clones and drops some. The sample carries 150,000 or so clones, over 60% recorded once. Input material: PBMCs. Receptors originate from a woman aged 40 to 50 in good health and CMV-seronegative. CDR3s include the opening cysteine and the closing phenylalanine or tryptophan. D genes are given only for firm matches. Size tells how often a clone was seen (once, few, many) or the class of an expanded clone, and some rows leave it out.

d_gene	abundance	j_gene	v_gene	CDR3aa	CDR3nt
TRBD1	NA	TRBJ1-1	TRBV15	CATSSVQGVNTEAFF	TGTGCCACCAGCAGTGTTCAGGGGGTGAACACTGAAGCTTTCTTT
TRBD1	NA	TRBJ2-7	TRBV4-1	CASSQGTGSFEEQYF	TGCGCCAGCAGCCAGGGGACAGGGAGTTTTGAGGAGCAGTACTTC
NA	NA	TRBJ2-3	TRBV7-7	CASSLNLGTDTQYF	TGTGCTAGCAGCTTAAATCTTGGCACAGATACGCAGTATTTT
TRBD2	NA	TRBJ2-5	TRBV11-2	CASSLGLAGGGETQYF	TGTGCCAGCAGCTTGGGACTAGCGGGAGGGGGGGAGACCCAGTACTTC
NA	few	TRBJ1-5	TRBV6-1	CASSPQGVGFGPQHF	TGTGCCAGCAGCCCACAGGGAGTTGGGTTCGGGCCCCAGCATTTT
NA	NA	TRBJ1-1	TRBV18	CASSQTGFMNTEAFF	TGTGCCAGCTCGCAGACAGGTTTCATGAACACTGAAGCTTTCTTT
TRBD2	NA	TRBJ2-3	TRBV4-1	CASSQDGAGGPTDTQYF	TGCGCCAGCAGCCAAGACGGCGCGGGAGGGCCCACAGATACGCAGTATTTT
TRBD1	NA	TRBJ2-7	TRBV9	CASSAGDSTDEQYF	TGTGCCAGCAGCGCCGGGGACAGCACAGACGAGCAGTACTTC
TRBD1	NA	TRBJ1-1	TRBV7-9	CASSSGQGVTEAFF	TGTGCCAGCAGCTCCGGACAGGGCGTCACTGAAGCTTTCTTT
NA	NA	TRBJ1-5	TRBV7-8	CASSLQGIVSQPQHF	TGTGCCAGCAGCTTACAGGGGATAGTTAGTCAGCCCCAGCATTTT
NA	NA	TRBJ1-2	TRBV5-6	CASSFGPGHSGYTF	NA
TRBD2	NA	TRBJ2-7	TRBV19	CASSSTSDLSYEQYF	TGTGCCAGTAGTTCGACTAGCGATCTCTCCTACGAGCAGTACTTC
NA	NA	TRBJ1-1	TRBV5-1	CASSLSRTENTEAFF	TGCGCCAGCAGCTTGTCCCGGACAGAAAACACTGAAGCTTTCTTT
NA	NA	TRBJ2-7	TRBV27	CASSSIRELRDEQYF	TGTGCCAGCAGTTCCATACGGGAGTTAAGAGACGAGCAGTACTTC
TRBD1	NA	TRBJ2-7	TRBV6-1	CASRAGTGVTYEQYF	TGTGCCAGCAGGGCCGGGACAGGGGTAACCTACGAGCAGTACTTC
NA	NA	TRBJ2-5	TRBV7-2	CASSPWTRGMQTQYF	TGTGCCAGCAGCCCTTGGACAAGGGGCATGCAGACCCAGTACTTC
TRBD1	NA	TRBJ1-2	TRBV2	CASLSDRVDYGYTF	TGTGCCAGCCTATCGGACAGGGTGGACTATGGCTACACCTTC
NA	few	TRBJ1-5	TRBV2	CASSATGDQPQHF	TGTGCCAGCAGTGCGACAGGCGATCAGCCCCAGCATTTT
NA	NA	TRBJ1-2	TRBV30	CAWSVPWQTKQYGYTF	TGTGCCTGGAGTGTACCTTGGCAGACAAAACAATATGGCTACACCTTC
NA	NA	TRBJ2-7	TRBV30	CAWSVGGPGLREQYF	TGTGCCTGGAGTGTAGGAGGGCCAGGGCTTCGCGAGCAGTACTTC
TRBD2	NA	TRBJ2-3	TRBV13	CASSATTSGFPFATDTQYF	TGTGCCAGCAGCGCAACGACTAGCGGGTTTCCTTTTGCCACAGATACGCAGTATTTT
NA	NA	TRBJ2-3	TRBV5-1	CASSLDLAGSGDTQYF	TGCGCCAGCAGCTTGGACTTGGCGGGATCGGGAGATACGCAGTATTTT
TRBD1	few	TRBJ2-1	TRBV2	CASSGQGDGIYLYNEQFF	TGTGCCAGCAGTGGTCAGGGGGACGGGATCTACCTCTACAATGAGCAGTTCTTC
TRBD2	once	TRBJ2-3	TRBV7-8	CASSRLAQQEGDTQYF	TGTGCCAGCAGCCGACTAGCACAACAGGAGGGAGATACGCAGTATTTT
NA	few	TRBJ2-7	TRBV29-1	CSGGDSSYEQYF	TGCAGCGGCGGGGACAGCTCCTACGAGCAGTACTTC
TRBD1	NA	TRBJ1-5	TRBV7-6	CASSLGTGSNQPQHF	TGTGCCAGCAGCTTAGGGACAGGATCCAATCAGCCCCAGCATTTT
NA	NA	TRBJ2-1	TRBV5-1	CASSLDVARGEQFF	TGCGCCAGCAGCTTGGACGTAGCGAGGGGGGAGCAGTTCTTC
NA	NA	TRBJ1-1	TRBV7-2	CASSRPGQGRWGEAFF	TGTGCCAGCAGCCGCCCCGGGCAGGGAAGGTGGGGTGAAGCTTTCTTT
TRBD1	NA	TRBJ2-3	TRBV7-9	CASSQGAGDTQYF	TGTGCCAGCAGCCAGGGGGCCGGAGATACGCAGTATTTT
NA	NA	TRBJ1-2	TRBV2	CASSVSGQGLGYTF	TGTGCCAGCAGTGTATCAGGGCAGGGGCTTGGCTACACCTTC
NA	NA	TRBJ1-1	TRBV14	CASSQDQGLNTEAFF	TGTGCCAGCAGCCAAGATCAGGGCTTGAACACTGAAGCTTTCTTT
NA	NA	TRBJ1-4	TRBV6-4	CASSDSGGGDEKLFF	TGTGCCAGCAGTGACTCGGGGGGAGGGGATGAAAAACTGTTTTTT
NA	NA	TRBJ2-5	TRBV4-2	CASSQRLTGQETQYF	TGTGCCAGCAGCCAAAGGTTGACAGGCCAAGAGACCCAGTACTTC
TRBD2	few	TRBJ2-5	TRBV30	CAWEGGGRLSETQYF	TGTGCCTGGGAAGGCGGGGGTAGGTTATCGGAGACCCAGTACTTC
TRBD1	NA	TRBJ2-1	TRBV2	CASTGQGPGEQFF	TGTGCCAGCACGGGACAGGGGCCAGGGGAGCAGTTCTTC
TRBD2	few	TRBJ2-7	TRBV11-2	CASSSPGLETTYEQYF	TGTGCCAGCAGCTCACCGGGACTAGAAACGACCTACGAGCAGTACTTC
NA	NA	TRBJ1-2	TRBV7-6	CASSLQNYGYTF	TGTGCCAGCAGCTTACAGAACTATGGCTACACCTTC
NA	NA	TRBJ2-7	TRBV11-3	CASSSRTDYEQYF	TGTGCCAGCAGCTCCCGGACAGACTACGAGCAGTACTTC
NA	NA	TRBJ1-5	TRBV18	CASSRNSEGNQPQHF	TGTGCCAGCTCACGCAACTCCGAGGGAAATCAGCCCCAGCATTTT
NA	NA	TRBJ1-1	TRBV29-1	CSGSGVTLNTEAFF	TGCAGCGGTTCAGGGGTAACCTTGAACACTGAAGCTTTCTTT
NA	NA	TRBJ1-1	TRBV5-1	CASSPRTDMNTEAFF	TGCGCCAGCAGCCCCAGGACAGACATGAACACTGAAGCTTTCTTT
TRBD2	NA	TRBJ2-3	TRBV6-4	CASSDSLAGATDTQYF	TGTGCCAGCAGTGACTCGTTAGCGGGGGCTACAGATACGCAGTATTTT
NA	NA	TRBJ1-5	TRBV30	CAWSVGDNFSNQPQHF	TGTGCCTGGAGTGTAGGGGACAACTTTAGCAATCAGCCCCAGCATTTT
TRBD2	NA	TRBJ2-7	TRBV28	CASSTPLIAGAIEQYF	TGTGCCAGCAGTACCCCCCTAATAGCGGGTGCTATCGAGCAGTACTTC
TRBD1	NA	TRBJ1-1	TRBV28	CASSSGQGANTEAFF	TGTGCCAGCAGTTCGGGACAGGGAGCGAACACTGAAGCTTTCTTT
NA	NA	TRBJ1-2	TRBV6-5	CASRQTVGRHYGYTF	TGTGCCAGCAGGCAGACAGTTGGGCGCCACTATGGCTACACCTTC
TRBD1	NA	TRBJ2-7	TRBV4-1	CASSQIPNRGNYEQYF	TGCGCCAGCAGCCAGATCCCTAACAGGGGAAACTACGAGCAGTACTTC
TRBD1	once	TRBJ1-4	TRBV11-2	CASSKGQGSEKLFF	TGTGCCAGCAGCAAGGGACAGGGCAGTGAAAAACTGTTTTTT
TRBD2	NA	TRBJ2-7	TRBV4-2	CASSQDGTTGGEQYF	TGTGCCAGCAGCCAAGACGGAACGACGGGGGGCGAGCAGTACTTC
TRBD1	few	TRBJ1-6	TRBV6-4	CAITGGFSNSPLHF	TGTGCCATAACAGGGGGCTTTAGCAATTCACCCCTCCACTTT
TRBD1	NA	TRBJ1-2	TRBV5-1	CASSWTGTGDYTF	TGCGCCAGCAGTTGGACCGGGACAGGGGATTACACCTTC
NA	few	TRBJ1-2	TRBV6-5	CASSYGGPYGYTF	TGTGCCAGCAGTTACGGAGGACCCTATGGCTACACCTTC
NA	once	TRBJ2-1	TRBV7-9	CASSFGARYNEQFF	TGTGCCAGCAGCTTTGGAGCGAGGTACAATGAGCAGTTCTTC
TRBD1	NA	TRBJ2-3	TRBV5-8	CASSGRGQGKDTQYF	TGTGCCAGCAGCGGGCGGGGACAGGGAAAAGATACGCAGTATTTT
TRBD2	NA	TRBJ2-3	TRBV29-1	CSVEERGAVGDTQYF	TGCAGCGTTGAGGAGCGGGGGGCCGTGGGAGATACGCAGTATTTT
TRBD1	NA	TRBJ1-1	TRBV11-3	CASSQGVNTEAFF	TGTGCCAGCAGCCAGGGGGTGAACACTGAAGCTTTCTTT